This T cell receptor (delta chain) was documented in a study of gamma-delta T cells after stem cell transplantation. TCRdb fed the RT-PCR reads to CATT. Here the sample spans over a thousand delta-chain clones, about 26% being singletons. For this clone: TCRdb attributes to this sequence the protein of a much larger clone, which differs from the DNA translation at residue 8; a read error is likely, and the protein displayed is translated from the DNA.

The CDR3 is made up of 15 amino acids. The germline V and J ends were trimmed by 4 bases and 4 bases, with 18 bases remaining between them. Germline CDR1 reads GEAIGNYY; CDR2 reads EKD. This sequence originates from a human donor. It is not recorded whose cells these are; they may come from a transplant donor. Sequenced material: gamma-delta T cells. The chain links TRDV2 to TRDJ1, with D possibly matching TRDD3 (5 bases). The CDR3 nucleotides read TGTGCCTGTGATGCTGTGGGGACGCGGCTCGATAAACTCATCTTT. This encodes CACDAVGTRLDKLIF.